Each of the 3 T cell receptor beta chains below was sequenced from the same sample in a study of identifying expanded T cells in peripheral blood. Profiling relied on immunoSEQ multiplex PCR, and the TCRdb table lists in-frame clones only, not all of them. The sample yields about 58,000 clones, roughly nine tenths seen once. The specimen sequenced was blood. The receptors come from a person between 18 and 70 years old in good health.

This chain links TRBV2 with TRBJ2-6; D gene uncertain. Trimming removed 6 bases from V and 0 bases from J, with 9 bases in between. CDR1 and CDR2 from the germline V gene are SNHLY and FYNNEI. The CDR3 loop spans 15 amino acids. The CDR3 here is CASRVEGSGANVLTF. In nucleotides, the CDR3 is TGTGCCAGCAGAGTAGAAGGCTCTGGGGCCAACGTCCTGACTTTC. The variable domain in full, completed from reference TRBV2 and TRBJ2-6, reads EPEVTQTPSHQVTQMGQEVILRCVPISNHLYFYWYRQILGQKVEFLVSFYNNEISEKSEIFDDQFSVERPDGSNFTLKIRSTKLEDSAMYFCASRVEGSGANVLTFGAGSRLTVL.

This rearrangement joins TRBV5-4 to TRBJ1-2; D uncertain. The CDR3 contains 15 residues. Germline loops: CDR1 SGHNT, CDR2 YYREEE (reference sequence). With 0 bases removed from V and 5 bases from J, the gap between germline ends came to 14 bases. CDR3 sequence (DNA): TGTGCCAGCAGCTTGGGTGGGAGCCAACCGTATGGCTACACCTTC. Encoded protein: CASSLGGSQPYGYTF.

The chain carries TRBV18 and TRBJ1-3; 9 nucleotides agree with TRBD1. J was trimmed by 2 bases and V by 4 bases; bases with no gene match: 3. Germline lookup yields CDR1 KGHSH and CDR2 LQKENI. The CDR3 has 15 residues. DNA for the CDR3: TGTGCCAGCTCACAAGGGACAGGGACTGGAAACACCATATATTTT. This codes for CASSQGTGTGNTIYF.